These 4 T cell receptor beta chains share one sample of origin, sequenced in a study of response to subunit inactivated influenza vaccine. MiXCR, applied by TCRdb to the RT-PCR reads, yields one record per CDR3 protein. Of about 540,000 distinct CDR3 sequences detected, 20% to 25% appear once; the ten largest clones hold about 3%. These data also featured in a second study, about T cells expressing NK-cell markers. That work contributes: With UMIs, 5'RACE template switching was used to make TCR beta cDNA.

The sequencing used CD4+ T cells sorted from PBMCs, collected 11 to 12 days after vaccination. The receptors shown here come from a man aged 50 to 60 who received an inactivated influenza vaccine.

This clonotype occurred many times. The rearrangement links TRBV28 to TRBJ2-7; D call uncertain. V was pared by 6 bases and J by 0 bases, with 6 bases between. This CDR3 spans 12 amino acids. Germline V CDR1 and CDR2: MDHEN, SYDVKM. The CDR3: CASSRISYEQYF. CDR3 nucleotide sequence: TGTGCCAGCAGCCGAATCTCCTACGAGCAGTACTTC.

This clonotype appeared many times. The chain has TRBV5-5 and TRBJ2-2; possibly TRBD2 for D (6 bases). The CDR3 is 15 residues long. V lost 3 bases and J lost 0, with 9 bases in between. Germline lookup yields CDR1 SGHKS and CDR2 YYEKEE (reference sequence). The CDR3 DNA sequence: TGTGCCAGCAGCTGGCGGGACTCGAACACCGGGGAGCTGTTTTTT. Translation: CASSWRDSNTGELFF. Based on the CDR3 plus reference TRBV5-5 and TRBJ2-2, the full variable domain is DAGVTQSPTHLIKTRGQQVTLRCSPISGHKSVSWYQQVLGQGPQFIFQYYEKEERGRGNFPDRFSARQFPNYSSELNVNALLLGDSALYLCASSWRDSNTGELFFGEGSRLTVL.

This chain links TRBV7-9 with TRBJ2-7; 7 positions agree with TRBD2. Germline CDR1 and CDR2: SEHNR and FQNEAQ (reference sequence). V shed 1 base and J 3 bases; nucleotides not matched to a gene: 6. The CDR3 totals 15 residues. The CDR3 protein is CASSLDWEGDYEQYF. As DNA, the CDR3 is TGTGCCAGCAGCTTAGATTGGGAGGGTGACTACGAGCAGTACTTC. The full variable domain, its missing parts supplied by reference TRBV7-9 and TRBJ2-7, is DTGVSQNPRHKITKRGQNVTFRCDPISEHNRLYWYRQTLGQGPEFLTYFQNEAQLEKSRLLSDRFSAERPKGSFSTLEIQRTEQGDSAMYLCASSLDWEGDYEQYFGPGTRLTVT.

This clonotype was seen only once. The chain links TRBV12-3 or TRBV12-4 to TRBJ1-2; the match to TRBD1 covers 8 bases. This CDR3 is built from 14 residues. The V segment lost 5 bases and the J segment 8 bases; nucleotides outside the gene matches: 10. The CDR3 protein is CASSVLQGARGYTF. The CDR3 DNA follows: TGTGCCAGCAGTGTGCTCCAGGGGGCGCGGGGCTACACCTTC.